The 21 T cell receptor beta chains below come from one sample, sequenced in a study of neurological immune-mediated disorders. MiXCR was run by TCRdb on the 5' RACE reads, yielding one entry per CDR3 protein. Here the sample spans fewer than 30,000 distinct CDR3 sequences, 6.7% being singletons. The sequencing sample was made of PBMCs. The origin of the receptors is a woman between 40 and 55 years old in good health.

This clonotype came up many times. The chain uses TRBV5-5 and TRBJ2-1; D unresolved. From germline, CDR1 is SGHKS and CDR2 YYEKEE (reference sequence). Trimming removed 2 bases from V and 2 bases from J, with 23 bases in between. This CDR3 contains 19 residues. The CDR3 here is CASSLIDTFLGNPYNEQFF. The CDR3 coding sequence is TGTGCCAGCAGCTTAATTGACACCTTCCTTGGGAACCCCTACAATGAGCAGTTCTTC.

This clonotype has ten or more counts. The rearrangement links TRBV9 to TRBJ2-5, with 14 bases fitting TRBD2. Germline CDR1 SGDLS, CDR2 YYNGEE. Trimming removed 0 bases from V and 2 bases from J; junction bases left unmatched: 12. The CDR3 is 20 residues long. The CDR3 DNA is TGTGCCAGCAGCGTAGCTTCCGGGACTAGCGGGAGTCAAAGGCAAGAGACCCAGTACTTC. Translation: CASSVASGTSGSQRQETQYF.

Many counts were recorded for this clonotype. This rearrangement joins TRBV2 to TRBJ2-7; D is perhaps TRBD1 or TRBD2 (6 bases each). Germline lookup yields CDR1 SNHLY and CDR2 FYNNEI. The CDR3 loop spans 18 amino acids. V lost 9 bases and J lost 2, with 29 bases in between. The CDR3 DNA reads TGTGCCAGTCTGGAGGGGGATTCGGCTAGCTTCCCACCCTACGAGCAGTACTTC. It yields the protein CASLEGDSASFPPYEQYF.

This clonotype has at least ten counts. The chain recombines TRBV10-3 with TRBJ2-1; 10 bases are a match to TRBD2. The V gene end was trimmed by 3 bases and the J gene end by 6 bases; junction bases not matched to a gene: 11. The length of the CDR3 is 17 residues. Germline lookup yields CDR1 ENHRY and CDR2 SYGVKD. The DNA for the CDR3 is TGTGCCATCAGTGACAGCGGGAGGGCCTTGTCTACCAATGAGCAGTTCTTC. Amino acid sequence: CAISDSGRALSTNEQFF.

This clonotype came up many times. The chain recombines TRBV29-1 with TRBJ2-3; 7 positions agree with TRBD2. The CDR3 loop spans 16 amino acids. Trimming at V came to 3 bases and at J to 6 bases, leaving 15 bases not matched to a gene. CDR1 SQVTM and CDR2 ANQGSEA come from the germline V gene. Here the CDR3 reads CSVDGVSGFRRDTQYF. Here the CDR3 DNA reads TGCAGCGTTGACGGGGTTAGCGGGTTCCGTCGGGATACGCAGTATTTT.

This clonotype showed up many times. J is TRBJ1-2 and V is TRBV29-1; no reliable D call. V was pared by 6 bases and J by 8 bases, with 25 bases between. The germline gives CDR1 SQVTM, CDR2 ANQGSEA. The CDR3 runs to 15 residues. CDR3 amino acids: CSVEHLTGVPGGYTF. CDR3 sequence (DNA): TGCAGCGTCGAGCACCTAACGGGAGTCCCGGGAGGCTACACCTTC.

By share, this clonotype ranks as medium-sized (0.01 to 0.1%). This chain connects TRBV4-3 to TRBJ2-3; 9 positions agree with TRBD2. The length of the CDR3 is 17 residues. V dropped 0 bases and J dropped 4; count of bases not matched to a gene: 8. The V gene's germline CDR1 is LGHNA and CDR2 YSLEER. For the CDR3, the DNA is TGCGCCAGCAGCCAAGATCTGGGTAGCGGGAGCGCAGATACGCAGTATTTT. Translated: CASSQDLGSGSADTQYF.

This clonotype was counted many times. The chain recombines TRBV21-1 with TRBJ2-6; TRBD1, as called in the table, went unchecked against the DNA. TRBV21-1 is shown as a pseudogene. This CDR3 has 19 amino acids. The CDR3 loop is CASSKEGQPYPLGANVLTF. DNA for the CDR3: TGTGCCAGCAGCAAAGAGGGACAGCCCTATCCTCTTGGGGCCAACGTCCTGACTTTC.

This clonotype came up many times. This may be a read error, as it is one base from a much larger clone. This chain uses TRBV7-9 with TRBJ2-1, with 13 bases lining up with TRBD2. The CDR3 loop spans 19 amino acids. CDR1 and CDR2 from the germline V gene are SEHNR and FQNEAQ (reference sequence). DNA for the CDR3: TGTGCCAACAGCCCATCAATCTCGACTAGCGGGAGGTCTTACAATGAGCAGTTCTTC. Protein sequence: CANSPSISTSGRSYNEQFF.

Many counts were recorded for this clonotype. The CDR3: CSAKDNTQYF. The CDR3 region has the DNA TGCAGTGCTAAGGACAATACGCAGTATTTT. This chain uses TRBV20-1 with TRBJ2-3; the D gene is possibly TRBD1 (5 bases). Germline CDR1 DFQATT, CDR2 SNEGSKA (reference sequence). V shed 4 bases and J shed 7 bases, with 6 bases lying between them. There are 10 residues in the CDR3.

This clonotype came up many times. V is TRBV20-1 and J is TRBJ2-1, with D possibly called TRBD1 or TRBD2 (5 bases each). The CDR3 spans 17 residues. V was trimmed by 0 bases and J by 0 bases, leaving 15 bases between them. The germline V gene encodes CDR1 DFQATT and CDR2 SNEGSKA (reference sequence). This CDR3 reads CSARDQEGSFSYNEQFF. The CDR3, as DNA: TGCAGTGCTAGAGATCAAGAGGGGAGCTTCTCCTACAATGAGCAGTTCTTC.

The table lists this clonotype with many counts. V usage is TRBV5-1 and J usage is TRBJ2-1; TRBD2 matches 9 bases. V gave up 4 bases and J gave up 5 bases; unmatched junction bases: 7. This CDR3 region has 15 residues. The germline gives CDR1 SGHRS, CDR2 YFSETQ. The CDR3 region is CASSPTSGRNNEQFF. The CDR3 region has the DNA TGCGCCAGCAGCCCGACTAGCGGAAGAAACAATGAGCAGTTCTTC.

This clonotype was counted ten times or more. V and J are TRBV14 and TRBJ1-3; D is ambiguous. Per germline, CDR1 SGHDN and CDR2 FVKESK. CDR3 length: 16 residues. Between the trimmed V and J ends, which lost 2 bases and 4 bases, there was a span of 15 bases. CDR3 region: CASSQSGGWGGNTIYF. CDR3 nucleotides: TGTGCCAGCAGCCAATCTGGCGGCTGGGGAGGAAACACCATATATTTT. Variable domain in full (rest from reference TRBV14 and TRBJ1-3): EAGVTQFPSHSVIEKGQTVTLRCDPISGHDNLYWYRRVMGKEIKFLLHFVKESKQDESGMPNNRFLAERTGGTYSTLKVQPAELEDSGVYFCASSQSGGWGGNTIYFGEGSWLTVV.

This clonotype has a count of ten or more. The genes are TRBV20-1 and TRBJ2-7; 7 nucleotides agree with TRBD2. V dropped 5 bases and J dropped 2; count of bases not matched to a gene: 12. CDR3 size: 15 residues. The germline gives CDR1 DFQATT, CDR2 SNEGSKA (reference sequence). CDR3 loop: CSALIPSGLTYEQYF. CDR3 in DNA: TGCAGTGCTTTAATCCCTAGCGGTCTAACCTACGAGCAGTACTTC.

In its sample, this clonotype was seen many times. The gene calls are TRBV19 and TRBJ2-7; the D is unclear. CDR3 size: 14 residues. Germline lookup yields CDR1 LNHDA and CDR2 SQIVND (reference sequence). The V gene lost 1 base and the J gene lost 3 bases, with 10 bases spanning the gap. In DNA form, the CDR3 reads TGTGCCAGTAGTATAGTTGGCACAAACTACGAGCAGTACTTC. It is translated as CASSIVGTNYEQYF.

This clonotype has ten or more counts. CDR3 in DNA: TGTGCCACCAGCAGAGATGGCAGGGTGTCTGAAAAACTGTTTTTT. The encoded protein is CATSRDGRVSEKLFF. The V call is TRBV15, the J call TRBJ1-4; a weak D match, TRBD1 (5 bases). The V and J ends lost 0 bases and 7 bases respectively, with 12 bases between them. This CDR3 region has 15 residues. The V gene's germline CDR1 is LNHNV and CDR2 YYDKDF (reference sequence).

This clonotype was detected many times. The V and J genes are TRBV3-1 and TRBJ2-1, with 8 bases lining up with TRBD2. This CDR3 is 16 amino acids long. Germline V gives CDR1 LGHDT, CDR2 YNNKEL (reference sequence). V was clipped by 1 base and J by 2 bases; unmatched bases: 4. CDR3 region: CASSQGGTRTYNEQFF. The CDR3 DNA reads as TGTGCCAGCAGCCAAGGCGGGACTAGGACCTACAATGAGCAGTTCTTC.

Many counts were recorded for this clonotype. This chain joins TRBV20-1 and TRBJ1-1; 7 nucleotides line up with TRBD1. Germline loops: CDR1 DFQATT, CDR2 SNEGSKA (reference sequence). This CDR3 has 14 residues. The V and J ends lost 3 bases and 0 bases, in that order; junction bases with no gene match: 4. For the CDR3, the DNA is TGCAGTGCTAGGGGACAGCTCATGAACACTGAAGCTTTCTTT. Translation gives CSARGQLMNTEAFF.

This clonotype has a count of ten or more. CDR3 DNA sequence: TGTGCCAGCAGTATGACTAGCGGGAGGGTCGGGGAGACCCAGTACTTC. This sequence encodes CASSMTSGRVGETQYF. V is TRBV12-3 or TRBV12-4 and J is TRBJ2-5; TRBD2 matches at 14 bases. V trimming: 5 bases; J trimming: 5 bases; junction bases outside the gene matches: 7. This CDR3 has 16 residues.

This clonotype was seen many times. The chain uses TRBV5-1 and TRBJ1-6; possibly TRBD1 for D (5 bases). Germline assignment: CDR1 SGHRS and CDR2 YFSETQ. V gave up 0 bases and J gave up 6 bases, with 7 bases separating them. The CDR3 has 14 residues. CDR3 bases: TGCGCCAGCAGCTTGGGGGGCAGTAATTCACCCCTCCACTTT. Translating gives CASSLGGSNSPLHF.

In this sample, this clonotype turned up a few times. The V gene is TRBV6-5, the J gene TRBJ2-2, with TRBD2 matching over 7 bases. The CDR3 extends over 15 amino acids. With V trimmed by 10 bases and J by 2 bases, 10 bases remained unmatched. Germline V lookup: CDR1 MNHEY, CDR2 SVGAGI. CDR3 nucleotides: TGTGCCATCTCGGTCGGGGGGATAAACACCGGGGAGCTGTTTTTT. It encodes CAISVGGINTGELFF.